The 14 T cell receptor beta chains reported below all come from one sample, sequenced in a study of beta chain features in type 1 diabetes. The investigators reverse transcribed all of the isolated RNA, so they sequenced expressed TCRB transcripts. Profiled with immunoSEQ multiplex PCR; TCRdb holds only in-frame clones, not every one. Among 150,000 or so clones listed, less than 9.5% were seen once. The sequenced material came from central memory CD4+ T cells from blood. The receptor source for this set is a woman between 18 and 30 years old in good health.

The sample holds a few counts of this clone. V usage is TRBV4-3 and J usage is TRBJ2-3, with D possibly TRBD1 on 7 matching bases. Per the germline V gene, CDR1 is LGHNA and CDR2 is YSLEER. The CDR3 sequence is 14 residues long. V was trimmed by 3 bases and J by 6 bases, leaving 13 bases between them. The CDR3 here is CASSQDYRGDTQYF. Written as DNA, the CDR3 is TGCGCCAGCAGCCAGGACTACAGGGGTGATACGCAGTATTTT.

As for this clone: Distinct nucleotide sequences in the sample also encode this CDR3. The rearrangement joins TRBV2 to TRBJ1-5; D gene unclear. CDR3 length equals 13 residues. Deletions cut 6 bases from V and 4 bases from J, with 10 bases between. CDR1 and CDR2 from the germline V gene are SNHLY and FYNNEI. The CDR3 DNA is TGTGCCAGCAGATCCGAGGGAAATCAGCCCCAGCATTTT. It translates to CASRSEGNQPQHF.

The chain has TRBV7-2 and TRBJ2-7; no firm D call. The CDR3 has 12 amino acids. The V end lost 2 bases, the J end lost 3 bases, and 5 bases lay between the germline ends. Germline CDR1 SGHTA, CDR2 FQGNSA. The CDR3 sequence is CASSLSNYEQYF. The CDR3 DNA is TGTGCCAGCAGCTTATCTAACTACGAGCAGTACTTC.

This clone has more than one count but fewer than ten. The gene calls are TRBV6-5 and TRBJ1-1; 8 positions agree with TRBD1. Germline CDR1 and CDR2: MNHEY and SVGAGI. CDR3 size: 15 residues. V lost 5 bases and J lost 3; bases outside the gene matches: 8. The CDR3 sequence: CASSTPDRAHTEAFF. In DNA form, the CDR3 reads TGTGCCAGCAGTACCCCGGACAGGGCCCACACTGAAGCTTTCTTT.

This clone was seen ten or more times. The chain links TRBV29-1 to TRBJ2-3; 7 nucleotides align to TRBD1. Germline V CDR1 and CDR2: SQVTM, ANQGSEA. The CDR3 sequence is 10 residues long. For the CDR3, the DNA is TGCGGGACAGCCACAGATACGCAGTATTTT. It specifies CGTATDTQYF.

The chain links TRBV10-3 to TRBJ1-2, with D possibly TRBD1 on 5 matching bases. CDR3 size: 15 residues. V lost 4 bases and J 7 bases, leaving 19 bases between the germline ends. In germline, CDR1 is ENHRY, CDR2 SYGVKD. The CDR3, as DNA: TGTGCCATCAGTGGGGGCAGCCGGGCCGACTTTGGCTACACCTTC. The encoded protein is CAISGGSRADFGYTF.

This CDR3 is CASSDHSQNTEAFF. The CDR3 DNA is TGCGCCAGCAGTGATCACAGTCAGAACACTGAAGCTTTCTTT. This chain uses TRBV10-2 with TRBJ1-1; D gene ambiguous. CDR1 and CDR2 (germline): WSHSY, SAAADI. Deletions cut 3 bases from V and 1 base from J, with 9 bases between. This CDR3 has 14 residues.

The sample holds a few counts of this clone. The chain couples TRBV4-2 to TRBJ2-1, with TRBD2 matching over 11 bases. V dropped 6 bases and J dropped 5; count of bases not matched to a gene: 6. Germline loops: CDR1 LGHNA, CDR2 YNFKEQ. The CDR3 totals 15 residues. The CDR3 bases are TGTGCCAGCAGATCTAGCGGGGGGCTCGACAATGAGCAGTTCTTC. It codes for CASRSSGGLDNEQFF.

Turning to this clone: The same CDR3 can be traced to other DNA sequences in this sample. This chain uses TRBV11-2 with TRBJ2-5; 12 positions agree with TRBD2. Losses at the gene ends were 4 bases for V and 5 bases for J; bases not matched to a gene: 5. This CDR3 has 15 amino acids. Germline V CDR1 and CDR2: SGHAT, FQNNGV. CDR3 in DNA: TGTGCCAGCAGCTCTAGACTAGCGGGGGTGGAGACCCAGTACTTC. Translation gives CASSSRLAGVETQYF.

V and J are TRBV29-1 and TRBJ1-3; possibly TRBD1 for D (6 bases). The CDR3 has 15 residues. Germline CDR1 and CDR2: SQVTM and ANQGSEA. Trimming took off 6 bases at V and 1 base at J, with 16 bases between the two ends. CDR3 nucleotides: TGCAGCGTGCTTGGGGGAGGGGGATCTGGAAACACCATATATTTT. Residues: CSVLGGGGSGNTIYF.

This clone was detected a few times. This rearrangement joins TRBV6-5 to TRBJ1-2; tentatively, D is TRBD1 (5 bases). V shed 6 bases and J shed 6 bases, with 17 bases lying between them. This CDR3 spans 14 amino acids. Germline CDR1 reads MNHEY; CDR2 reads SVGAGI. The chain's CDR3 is CASRASGRGDGYTF. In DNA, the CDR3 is TGTGCCAGCAGGGCATCGGGACGGGGGGATGGCTACACCTTC.

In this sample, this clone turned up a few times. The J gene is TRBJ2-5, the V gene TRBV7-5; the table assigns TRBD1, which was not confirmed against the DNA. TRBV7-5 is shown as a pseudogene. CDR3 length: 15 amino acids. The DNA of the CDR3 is TGTGCCAGAAGCTTTCGTGGGACAGGGAGGGAGACCCAGTACTTC. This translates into CARSFRGTGRETQYF.

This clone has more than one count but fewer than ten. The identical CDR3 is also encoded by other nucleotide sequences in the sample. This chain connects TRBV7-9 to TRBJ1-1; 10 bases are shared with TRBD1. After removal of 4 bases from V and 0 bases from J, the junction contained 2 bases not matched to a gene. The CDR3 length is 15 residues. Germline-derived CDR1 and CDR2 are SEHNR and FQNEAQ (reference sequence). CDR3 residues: CASSSGTGVNTEAFF. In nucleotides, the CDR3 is TGTGCCAGCAGCTCTGGGACAGGGGTGAACACTGAAGCTTTCTTT. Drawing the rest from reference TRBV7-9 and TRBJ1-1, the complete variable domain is DTGVSQNPRHKITKRGQNVTFRCDPISEHNRLYWYRQTLGQGPEFLTYFQNEAQLEKSRLLSDRFSAERPKGSFSTLEIQRTEQGDSAMYLCASSSGTGVNTEAFFGQGTRLTVV.

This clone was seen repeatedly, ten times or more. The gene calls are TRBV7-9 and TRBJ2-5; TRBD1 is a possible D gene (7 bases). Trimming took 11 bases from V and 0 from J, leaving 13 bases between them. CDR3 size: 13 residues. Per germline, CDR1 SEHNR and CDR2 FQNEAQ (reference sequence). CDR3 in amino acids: CAGGTDNQETQYF. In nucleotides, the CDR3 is TGTGCCGGGGGGACAGATAACCAAGAGACCCAGTACTTC.